This TCR beta chain was identified in a study of T cell responses to AZD1222 COVID-19 vaccine. Findings of the study overall: Recipients of AZD1222 seropositive at baseline numbered only six or seven.

Germline values: CDR1 MDHEN, CDR2 SYDVKM. The CDR3 is 16 amino acids. Trimming shortened V by 7 bases and J by 3 bases, and 21 bases separated the two germline ends. As to this clone: Antigen specificity is unknown.

TCRdb keeps only in-frame clones here, not all; method: immunoSEQ multiplex PCR. The sample shows some 140,000 clones, more than 75% of them seen only once. The genes are TRBV28 and TRBJ2-5; D perhaps matches TRBD2 (7 bases). The clonotype originates from an adult in good health. The material sequenced was peripheral blood, taken on day 0 of AZD1222 vaccination. The CDR3 region has the DNA TGTGCCAGCACCCCTTGGGGGGGCAGTTGGAAAGAGACCCAGTACTTC. As protein: CASTPWGGSWKETQYF.